A selection of T cell receptor beta chains follows, all from one sample in a study of blood T cell repertoires in COVID-19. This table comes from immunoSEQ multiplex PCR, and its TCRdb copy is limited to in-frame clones, with some not included. In the table there are under 300,000 clones, roughly 80% of which are singletons. Sequencing was done on a sample of peripheral blood. The receptors were gathered from a woman under 30 with acute or convalescent COVID-19. Each CDR3 is given with its conserved first and last residue. Fields, in order: CDR3 protein, CDR3 DNA, J gene, D gene, V gene, clone size. D genes are given only for firm matches. For some rows the clone size is stated as once, few or many, or as a class when expanded; others skip it.

CASSPRLAGEETQYF TGTGCCAGCAGCCCCCGACTAGCGGGAGAAGAGACCCAGTACTTC TRBJ2-5 TRBD2 TRBV9 -
CATAWAGNNEQFF TGTGCCACCGCTTGGGCGGGGAACAATGAGCAGTTCTTC TRBJ2-1 - TRBV12-3/TRBV12-4 -
CASSLTANTEAFF TGTGCCAGCAGCTTGACAGCTAACACTGAAGCTTTCTTT TRBJ1-1 - TRBV7-9 -
CASSLSGREKETQYF TGTGCCAGCAGTCTGAGCGGGAGGGAGAAGGAGACCCAGTACTTC TRBJ2-5 TRBD2 TRBV27 -
CASSERRGRDEKLFF TGTGCCAGCAGTGAAAGGAGGGGGCGTGATGAAAAACTGTTTTTT TRBJ1-4 TRBD1 TRBV2 few
CASSFGGYNTGELFF TGTGCCAGCAGTTTCGGAGGGTACAACACCGGGGAGCTGTTTTTT TRBJ2-2 - TRBV6-5 -
CASSFGGNTEAFF TGTGCCAGCAGCTTCGGGGGGAACACTGAAGCTTTCTTT TRBJ1-1 - TRBV7-6 -
CSARDPNEQFF TGCAGTGCTAGAGACCCTAATGAGCAGTTCTTC TRBJ2-1 - TRBV20-1 -
CASIYHWEVGNTEAFF TGTGCCAGCATCTATCATTGGGAGGTCGGGAACACTGAAGCTTTCTTT TRBJ1-1 - TRBV6-6 -
CAISGLNEKLFF TGTGCCATCAGTGGACTGAATGAAAAACTGTTTTTT TRBJ1-4 - TRBV10-3 few
CASSISSATNEKLFF TGTGCCAGTAGTATCTCGAGTGCAACTAATGAAAAACTGTTTTTT TRBJ1-4 - TRBV19 few
CASQAGGDQETQYF TGTGCCAGCCAGGCAGGGGGCGACCAAGAGACCCAGTACTTC TRBJ2-5 TRBD1 TRBV9 -
CASSQGPTGETQYF TGCGCCAGCAGCCAGGGCCCTACGGGGGAGACCCAGTACTTC TRBJ2-5 - TRBV4-3 -
CASSTDRVRSNQPQHF TGTGCCAGTAGTACCGACAGGGTAAGGAGCAATCAGCCCCAGCATTTT TRBJ1-5 TRBD1 TRBV19 -
CASSQKYEQYF TGTGCCAGCAGCCAGAAGTACGAGCAGTACTTC TRBJ2-7 - TRBV7-2 once
CASSPLFPDGLSF TGTGCCAGCAGCCCCCTTTTTCCTGACGGACTGTCCTTC TRBJ1-2 - TRBV14 -
CASRGRSTGELFF TGTGCCAGCAGGGGGCGTAGCACCGGGGAGCTGTTTTTT TRBJ2-2 - TRBV6-5 -
CAWNRQGAYEQYF TGTGCCTGGAACCGACAGGGGGCGTACGAGCAGTACTTC TRBJ2-7 TRBD1 TRBV30 -
CASSYTGQTNEQFF TGTGCCAGCAGTTACACGGGACAAACAAATGAGCAGTTCTTC TRBJ2-1 - TRBV6-2/TRBV6-3 -
CASSQGNSGNTIYF TGTGCCAGCTCACAGGGGAACTCTGGAAACACCATATATTTT TRBJ1-3 - TRBV18 -
CASSQTGITDTQYF TGTGCCAGCAGCCAAACGGGAATCACAGATACGCAGTATTTT TRBJ2-3 - TRBV3-1/TRBV3-2 -
CAWSIQGFDGYTF TGTGCCTGGAGTATCCAGGGCTTTGACGGCTACACCTTC TRBJ1-2 - TRBV30 -
CASSSQGWAETQYF TGTGCCAGTAGTTCACAGGGGTGGGCAGAGACCCAGTACTTC TRBJ2-5 TRBD1 TRBV19 -
CASRGDTTYEQYF TGTGCCAGCAGGGGGGACACTACCTACGAGCAGTACTTC TRBJ2-7 - TRBV7-9 -
CAGGPGAGYTF TGTGCCGGGGGGCCAGGCGCTGGCTACACCTTC TRBJ1-2 - TRBV30 -
CASSRLSPSGSFSTDTQYF TGTGCCAGCTCACGCCTGAGTCCTAGCGGGAGCTTTAGCACAGATACGCAGTATTTT TRBJ2-3 TRBD2 TRBV18 -
CASTLTGTADYF TGTGCCAGCACCTTGACCGGGACAGCTGATTACTTC TRBJ1-2 TRBD1 TRBV7-9 -
CASSLRLADGYEQYF TGTGCCAGCTCACTGAGACTAGCTGATGGCTACGAGCAGTACTTC TRBJ2-7 TRBD2 TRBV18 many
CAWSGGQGGYTF TGTGCCTGGAGTGGGGGACAAGGAGGCTACACCTTC TRBJ1-2 - TRBV30 -
CSASRQLEAFF TGCAGTGCTTCACGACAGTTAGAAGCTTTCTTT TRBJ1-1 - TRBV20-1 -
CASSFGLYNEQFF TGTGCCAGCAGTTTCGGACTGTACAATGAGCAGTTCTTC TRBJ2-1 - TRBV6-2/TRBV6-3 -
CASSFGGNNEQFF TGTGCCAGCAGCTTCGGCGGGAACAATGAGCAGTTCTTC TRBJ2-1 - TRBV5-4 -
CASSLDRVSLAEQFF TGTGCCAGCAGTCTGGACAGGGTTTCACTAGCCGAGCAGTTCTTC TRBJ2-1 TRBD1 TRBV28 -
CATSPSNRGREKLFF TGTGCCACCAGCCCCAGCAACAGGGGGAGAGAAAAACTGTTTTTT TRBJ1-4 TRBD1 TRBV15 -
CASSQDSRRDYGYTF TGTGCCAGCAGCCAAGATTCCCGGAGGGACTATGGCTACACCTTC TRBJ1-2 - TRBV4-2 -
CASSFERTGELFF TGTGCCAGCAGTTTTGAGAGGACCGGGGAGCTGTTTTTT TRBJ2-2 - TRBV27 -
CASSYGQGTDTQYF TGTGCCAGCAGTTACGGACAGGGCACAGATACGCAGTATTTT TRBJ2-3 TRBD1 TRBV6-5 -
CASSLVEWTSGSTDTQYF TGTGCCAGCAGCTTAGTCGAGTGGACTAGCGGGAGCACAGATACGCAGTATTTT TRBJ2-3 TRBD2 TRBV13 -
CASSPRRDFQETQYF TGTGCCAGTAGCCCTCGGAGGGACTTCCAAGAGACCCAGTACTTC TRBJ2-5 - TRBV19 -
CASSPTSGRGSETQYF TGTGCCAGCAGTCCGACTAGCGGGAGAGGATCAGAGACCCAGTACTTC TRBJ2-5 TRBD2 TRBV27 -
CASSEIEGSDYNEQFF TGTGCCAGCAGTGAAATCGAGGGCTCGGACTACAATGAGCAGTTCTTC TRBJ2-1 - TRBV6-1 -
CASSLVSGRVGETQYF TGTGCCAGCAGCTTGGTTAGCGGGAGGGTGGGAGAGACCCAGTACTTC TRBJ2-5 TRBD2 TRBV5-5 -
CASSRGQGRTDTQYF TGTGCCAGCAGCCGAGGACAGGGGAGGACAGATACGCAGTATTTT TRBJ2-3 TRBD1 TRBV3-1/TRBV3-2 -
CASSLIRDRGLGTGELFF TGTGCCAGCAGCCTTATCCGGGACAGGGGTTTGGGAACCGGGGAGCTGTTTTTT TRBJ2-2 TRBD1 TRBV4-2 -
CASSFMLAVGWTGGGGYTF TGTGCCAGCAGTTTTATGCTGGCGGTGGGATGGACAGGGGGCGGAGGCTACACCTTC TRBJ1-2 TRBD1 TRBV28 -
CASSPGLAGWESYEQYF TGTGCCAGCAGTCCGGGACTAGCGGGGTGGGAATCCTACGAGCAGTACTTC TRBJ2-7 TRBD2 TRBV2 -
CASSSFHIRNTEAFF TGTGCCAGCAGTTCCTTCCACATCAGGAACACTGAAGCTTTCTTT TRBJ1-1 - TRBV27 -
CASSDTLAGVVDEQFF TGTGCCAGCAGTGACACGCTAGCGGGAGTCGTCGATGAGCAGTTCTTC TRBJ2-1 TRBD2 TRBV6-4 -
CATSRDLGVLNTIYF TGTGCCACCAGCAGAGATCTGGGCGTTTTAAACACCATATATTTT TRBJ1-3 - TRBV15 -
CASSRGPETSGIYNEQFF TGTGCCAGCAGCCGCGGGCCCGAAACTAGCGGTATCTACAATGAGCAGTTCTTC TRBJ2-1 TRBD2 TRBV5-4 -
CATQRDSNEKLFF TGTGCCACCCAAAGGGACAGTAATGAAAAACTGTTTTTT TRBJ1-4 TRBD1 TRBV24-1 -
CASSDMDRDETQYF TGTGCCAGCAGTGATATGGACAGGGACGAGACCCAGTACTTC TRBJ2-5 TRBD1 TRBV6-1 -
CASTPVPGTELDYGYTF TGTGCCAGCACCCCCGTCCCAGGGACAGAATTGGACTATGGCTACACCTTC TRBJ1-2 TRBD1 TRBV5-8 -
CASSPGHSTDYEQYF TGTGCCAGCAGCCCGGGACACAGTACCGACTACGAGCAGTACTTC TRBJ2-7 - TRBV21-1 -
CASTVGGYTEAFF TGTGCCAGCACCGTGGGGGGGTACACTGAAGCTTTCTTT TRBJ1-1 - TRBV5-6 -
CASSQVLYTDTQYF TGTGCCAGCAGCCAAGTACTATACACAGATACGCAGTATTTT TRBJ2-3 - TRBV3-1/TRBV3-2 -
CASSTSGEQFF TGTGCCAGCAGCACTAGCGGTGAGCAGTTCTTC TRBJ2-1 TRBD2 TRBV5-6 -